This T cell receptor beta chain stems from a study of T cells after yellow fever vaccination. The overall study: The fractions with low cell numbers were processed using SMART-Seq v4 Ultra Low Input. Study-level points and caveats: Abundant bulk-population clonotypes could contaminate the FACS-sorted repertoires. Among primary-vaccination clones, most reappeared after the booster, at almost 98% for CD4 and approximately 90% for CD8.

The 5'RACE template-switching step produced TCR cDNA and added a universal primer site and UMIs. From the 5' RACE reads, TCRdb called clonotypes with MiXCR, one entry per CDR3 protein. The repertoire has around 610,000 distinct CDR3 sequences, roughly 13% of them found once; the top ten carry over 11%. On this clonotype itself: Its matching antigen is unknown.

The V end was cut by 4 bases, the J end by 1 base, with 10 bases between. The CDR3 has 14 amino acids. The germline gives CDR1 ENHRY, CDR2 SYGVKD. This clonotype was sampled from a young man who received the YFV17D yellow fever vaccine. The sample here was PBMCs, taken on the day of the yellow fever booster vaccination. This chain links TRBV10-3 with TRBJ1-1; D uncertain. CDR3 nucleotide sequence: TGTGCCATCAGTGTCGCAGCCTCGAACACTGAAGCTTTCTTT. Translation gives CAISVAASNTEAFF.